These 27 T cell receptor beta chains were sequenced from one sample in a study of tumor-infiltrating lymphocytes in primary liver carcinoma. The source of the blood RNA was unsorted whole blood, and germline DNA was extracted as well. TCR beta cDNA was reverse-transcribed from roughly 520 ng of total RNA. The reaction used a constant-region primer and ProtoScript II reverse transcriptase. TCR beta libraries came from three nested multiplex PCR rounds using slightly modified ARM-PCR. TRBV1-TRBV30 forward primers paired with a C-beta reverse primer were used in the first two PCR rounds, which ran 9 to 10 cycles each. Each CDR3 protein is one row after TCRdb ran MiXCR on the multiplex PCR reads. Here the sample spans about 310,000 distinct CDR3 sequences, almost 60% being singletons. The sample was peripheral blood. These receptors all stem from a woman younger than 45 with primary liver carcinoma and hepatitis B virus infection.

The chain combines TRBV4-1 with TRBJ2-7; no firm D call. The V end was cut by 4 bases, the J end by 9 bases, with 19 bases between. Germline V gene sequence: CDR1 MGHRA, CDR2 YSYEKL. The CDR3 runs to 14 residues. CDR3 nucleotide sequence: TGCGCCAGCAGCCCCATCTCTGCGGTGTTCGGGCAGTACTTC. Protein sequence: CASSPISAVFGQYF.

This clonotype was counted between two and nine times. CDR3 bases: TGTGCCAGCAGCTTGGGCGGTGTCGGGATCGATGAGCAGTTCTTC. This encodes CASSLGGVGIDEQFF. The rearrangement uses TRBV5-4 and TRBJ2-1; a weak D match, TRBD2 (5 bases). This CDR3 region has 15 residues. Trimming pared 0 bases from V and 8 bases from J, leaving 15 bases between. CDR1 is SGHNT, CDR2 YYREEE, per germline (reference sequence).

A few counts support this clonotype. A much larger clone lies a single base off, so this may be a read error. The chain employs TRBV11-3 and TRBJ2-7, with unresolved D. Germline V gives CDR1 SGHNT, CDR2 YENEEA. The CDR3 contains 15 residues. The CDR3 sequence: CVSSLGNSPLYEQYF. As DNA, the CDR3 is TGTGTCAGCAGCTTAGGGAACTCACCTCTTTACGAGCAGTACTTC.

The chain's CDR3 is CARSTGLAGAGELFF. The CDR3 DNA follows: TGTGCCAGGAGCACTGGACTAGCGGGTGCCGGGGAGCTGTTTTTT. The chain uses TRBV4-2 and TRBJ2-2; 11 bases align to TRBD2. CDR3 length: 15 residues. Germline CDR1 and CDR2: LGHNA and YNFKEQ. V gave up 9 bases and J gave up 6 bases; unmatched junction bases: 9.

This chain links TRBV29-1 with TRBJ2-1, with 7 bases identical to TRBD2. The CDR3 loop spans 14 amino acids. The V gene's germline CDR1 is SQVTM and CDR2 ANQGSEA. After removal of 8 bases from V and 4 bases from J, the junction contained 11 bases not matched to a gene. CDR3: CSIGVGTIYNEQFF. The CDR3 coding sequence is TGCAGCATTGGCGTCGGGACTATATACAATGAGCAGTTCTTC.

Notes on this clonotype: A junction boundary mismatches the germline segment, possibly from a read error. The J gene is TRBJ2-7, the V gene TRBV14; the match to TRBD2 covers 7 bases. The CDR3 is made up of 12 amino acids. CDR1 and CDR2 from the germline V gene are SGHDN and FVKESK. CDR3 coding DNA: TGTGCCAGCAGCCAAGCGGGAGGCGAGCCGTACTTC. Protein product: CASSQAGGEPYF.

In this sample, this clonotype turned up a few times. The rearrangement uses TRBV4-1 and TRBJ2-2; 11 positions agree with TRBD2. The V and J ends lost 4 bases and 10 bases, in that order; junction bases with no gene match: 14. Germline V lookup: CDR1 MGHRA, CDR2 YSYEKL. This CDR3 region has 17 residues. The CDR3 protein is CASSRRLEVLAGVELFF. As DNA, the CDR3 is TGCGCCAGCAGCCGAAGATTGGAGGTACTAGCGGGAGTGGAGCTGTTTTTT.

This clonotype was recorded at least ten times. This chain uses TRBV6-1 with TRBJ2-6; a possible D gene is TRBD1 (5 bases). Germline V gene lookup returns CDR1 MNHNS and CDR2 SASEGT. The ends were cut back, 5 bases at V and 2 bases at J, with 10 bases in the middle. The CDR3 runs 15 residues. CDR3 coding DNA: TGTGCCAGCAGTCAGACAGTCACTGGGGCCAACGTCCTGACTTTC. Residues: CASSQTVTGANVLTF.

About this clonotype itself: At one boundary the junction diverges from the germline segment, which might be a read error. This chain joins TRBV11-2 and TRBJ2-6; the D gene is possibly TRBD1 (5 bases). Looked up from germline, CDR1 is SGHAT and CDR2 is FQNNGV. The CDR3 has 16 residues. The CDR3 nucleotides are TGTGACAGCAGCTTCATTGTGGGGTTTGGGGCCGACGTCCTGACTTTC. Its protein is CDSSFIVGFGADVLTF.

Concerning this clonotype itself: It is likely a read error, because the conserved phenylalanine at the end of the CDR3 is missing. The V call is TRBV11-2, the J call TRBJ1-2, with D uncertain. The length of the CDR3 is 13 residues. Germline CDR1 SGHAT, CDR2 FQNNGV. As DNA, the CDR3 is TGTACCAGCAGCTTATCCACTGACTATGGCTACACCCTC. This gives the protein CTSSLSTDYGYTL.

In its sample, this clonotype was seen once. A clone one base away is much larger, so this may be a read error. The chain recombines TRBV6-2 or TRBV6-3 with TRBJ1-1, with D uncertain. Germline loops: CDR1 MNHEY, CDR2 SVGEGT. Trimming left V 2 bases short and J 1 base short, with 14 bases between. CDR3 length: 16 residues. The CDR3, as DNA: TGTGCCAGCAGTTACCCGCGGGCACGAAGGAACACTGAAGCTTTCTTT. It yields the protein CASSYPRARRNTEAFF.

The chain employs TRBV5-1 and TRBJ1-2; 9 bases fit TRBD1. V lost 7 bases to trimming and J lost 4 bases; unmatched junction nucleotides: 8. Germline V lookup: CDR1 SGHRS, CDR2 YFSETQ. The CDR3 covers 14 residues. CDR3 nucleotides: TGCGCCAGCGCGATACAGGGGGCTGGCTATGGCTACACCTTC. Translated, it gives CASAIQGAGYGYTF.

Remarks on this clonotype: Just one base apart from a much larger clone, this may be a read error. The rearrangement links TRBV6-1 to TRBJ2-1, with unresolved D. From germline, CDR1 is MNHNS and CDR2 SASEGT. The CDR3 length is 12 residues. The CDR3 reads CAGSMASNEQFF. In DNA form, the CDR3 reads TGTGCCGGCAGTATGGCCTCCAATGAGCAGTTCTTC.

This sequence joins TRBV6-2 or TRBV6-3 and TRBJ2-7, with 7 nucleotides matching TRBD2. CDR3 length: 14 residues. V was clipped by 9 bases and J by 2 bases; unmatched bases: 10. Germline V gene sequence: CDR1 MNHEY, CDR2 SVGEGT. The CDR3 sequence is CASGASGYPYEQYF. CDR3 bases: TGTGCCAGTGGGGCTAGCGGATACCCCTACGAGCAGTACTTC.

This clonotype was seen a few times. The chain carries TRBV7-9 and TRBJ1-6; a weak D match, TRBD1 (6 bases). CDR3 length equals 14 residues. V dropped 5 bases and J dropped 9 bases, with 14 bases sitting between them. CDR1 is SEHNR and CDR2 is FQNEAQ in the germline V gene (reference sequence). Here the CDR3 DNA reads TGTGCCAGCAGCCTTAGTGGGGGCGGTTCACCCCTCCACTTT. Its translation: CASSLSGGGSPLHF.

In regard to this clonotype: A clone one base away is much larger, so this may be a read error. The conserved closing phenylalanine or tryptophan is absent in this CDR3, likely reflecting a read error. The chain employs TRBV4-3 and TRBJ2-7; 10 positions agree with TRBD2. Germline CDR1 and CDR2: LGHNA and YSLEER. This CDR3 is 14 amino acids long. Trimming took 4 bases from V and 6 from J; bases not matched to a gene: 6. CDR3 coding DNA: TGCGCCAGCAGCCTCCTAGCGGGAGAAGGCGAGCAGTACTTA. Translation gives CASSLLAGEGEQYL.

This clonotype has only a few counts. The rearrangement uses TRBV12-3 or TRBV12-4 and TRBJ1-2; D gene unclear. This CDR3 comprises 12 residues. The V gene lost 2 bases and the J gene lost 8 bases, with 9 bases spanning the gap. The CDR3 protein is CASSLSEEGYTF. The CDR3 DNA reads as TGTGCCAGCAGTTTAAGTGAGGAGGGCTACACCTTC.

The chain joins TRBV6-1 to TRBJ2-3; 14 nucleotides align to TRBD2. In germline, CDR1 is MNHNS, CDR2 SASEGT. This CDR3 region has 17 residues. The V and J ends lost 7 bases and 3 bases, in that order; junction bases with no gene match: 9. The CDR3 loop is CASTKGLAGVETDTQYF. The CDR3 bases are TGTGCCAGCACTAAGGGACTAGCGGGAGTTGAAACAGATACGCAGTATTTT.

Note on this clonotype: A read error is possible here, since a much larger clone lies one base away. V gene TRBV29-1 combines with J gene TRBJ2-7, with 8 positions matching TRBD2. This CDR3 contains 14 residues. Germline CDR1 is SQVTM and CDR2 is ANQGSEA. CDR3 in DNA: TGCAGCGTGAGCAGCGGGAGCCGTTCCTACAAGCAGTACTTC. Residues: CSVSSGSRSYKQYF.

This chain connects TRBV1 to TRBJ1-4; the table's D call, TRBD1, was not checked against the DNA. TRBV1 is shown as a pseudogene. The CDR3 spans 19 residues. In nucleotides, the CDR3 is TGCACCAGCAGCCAAGATCGGGGGAACAGGGGGCTTGGTAATGAAAAACTGTTTTTT. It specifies CTSSQDRGNRGLGNEKLFF.

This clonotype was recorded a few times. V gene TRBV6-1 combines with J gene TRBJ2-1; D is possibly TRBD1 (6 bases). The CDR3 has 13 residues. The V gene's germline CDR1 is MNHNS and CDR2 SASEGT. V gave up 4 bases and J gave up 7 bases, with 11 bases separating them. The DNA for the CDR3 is TGTGCCAGCAGTGGGAACAGGGTAAATGAGCAGTTCTTC. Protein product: CASSGNRVNEQFF.

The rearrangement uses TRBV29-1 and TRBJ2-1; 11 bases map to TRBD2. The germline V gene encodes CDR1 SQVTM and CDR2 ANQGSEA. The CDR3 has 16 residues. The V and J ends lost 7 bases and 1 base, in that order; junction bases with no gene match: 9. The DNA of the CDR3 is TGCAGCGGTCGAATAGCGGGAGGGCCTTCCTACAATGAGCAGTTCTTC. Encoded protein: CSGRIAGGPSYNEQFF.

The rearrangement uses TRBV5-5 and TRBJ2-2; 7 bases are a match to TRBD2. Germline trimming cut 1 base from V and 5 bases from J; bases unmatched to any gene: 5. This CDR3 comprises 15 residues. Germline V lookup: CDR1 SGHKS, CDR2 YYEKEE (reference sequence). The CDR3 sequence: CASSLSGRETGELFF. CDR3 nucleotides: TGTGCCAGCAGCTTGAGTGGGAGGGAAACCGGGGAGCTGTTTTTT. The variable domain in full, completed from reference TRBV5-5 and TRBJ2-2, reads DAGVTQSPTHLIKTRGQQVTLRCSPISGHKSVSWYQQVLGQGPQFIFQYYEKEERGRGNFPDRFSARQFPNYSSELNVNALLLGDSALYLCASSLSGRETGELFFGEGSRLTVL.

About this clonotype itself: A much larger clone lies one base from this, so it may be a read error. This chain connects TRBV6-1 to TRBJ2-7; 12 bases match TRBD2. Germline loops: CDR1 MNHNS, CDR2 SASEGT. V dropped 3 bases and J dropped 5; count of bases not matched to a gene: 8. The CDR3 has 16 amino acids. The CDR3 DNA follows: TGTGCCAGCAGTGAGACTAGCGGGAGCTTCTCACACGAGCAGTACTTC. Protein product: CASSETSGSFSHEQYF.

CDR3: CANSDDRGYEETQYF. The CDR3 DNA is TGTGCCAACAGCGACGACAGGGGGTATGAAGAGACCCAGTACTTC. The gene calls are TRBV12-3 or TRBV12-4 and TRBJ2-5; 9 bases align to TRBD1. This CDR3 is 15 amino acids long. The V gene end was trimmed by 10 bases and the J gene end by 3 bases; junction bases not matched to a gene: 12.

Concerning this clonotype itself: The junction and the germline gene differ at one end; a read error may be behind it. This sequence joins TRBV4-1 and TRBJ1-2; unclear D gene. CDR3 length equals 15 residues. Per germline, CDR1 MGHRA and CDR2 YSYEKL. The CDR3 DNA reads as TGCGCCGGCAGCCCTTATCTTGGGGTCCCCTATGGCTACACCTTC. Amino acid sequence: CAGSPYLGVPYGYTF.

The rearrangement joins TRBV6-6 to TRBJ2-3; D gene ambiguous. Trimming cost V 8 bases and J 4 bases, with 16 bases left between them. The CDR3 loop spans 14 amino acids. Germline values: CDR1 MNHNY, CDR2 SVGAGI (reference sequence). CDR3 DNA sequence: TGTGCCAGCTCGGGTAGCAGGAGTTCAGATACGCAGTATTTT. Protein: CASSGSRSSDTQYF.